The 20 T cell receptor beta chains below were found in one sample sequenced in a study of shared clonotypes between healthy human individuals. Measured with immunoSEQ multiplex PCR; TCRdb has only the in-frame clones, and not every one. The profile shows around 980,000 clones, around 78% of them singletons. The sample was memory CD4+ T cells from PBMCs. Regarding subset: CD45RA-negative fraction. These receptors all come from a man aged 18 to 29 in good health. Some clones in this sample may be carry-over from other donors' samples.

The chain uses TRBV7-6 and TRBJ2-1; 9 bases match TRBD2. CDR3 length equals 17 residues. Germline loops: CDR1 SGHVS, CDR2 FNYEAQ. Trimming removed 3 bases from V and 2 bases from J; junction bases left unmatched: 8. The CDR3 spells CASSLFTAGGAYNEQFF. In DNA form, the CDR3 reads TGTGCCAGCAGCTTGTTTACCGCGGGAGGGGCCTACAATGAGCAGTTCTTC.

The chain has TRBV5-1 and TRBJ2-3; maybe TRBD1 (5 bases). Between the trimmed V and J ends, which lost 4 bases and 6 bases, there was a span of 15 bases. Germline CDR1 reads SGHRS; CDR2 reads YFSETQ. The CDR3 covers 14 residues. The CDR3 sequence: CASSRSAGLDTQYF. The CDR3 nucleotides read TGCGCCAGCAGCCGCAGCGCAGGGCTGGATACGCAGTATTTT. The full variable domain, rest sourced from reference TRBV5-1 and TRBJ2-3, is KAGVTQTPRYLIKTRGQQVTLSCSPISGHRSVSWYQQTPGQGLQFLFEYFSETQRNKGNFPGRFSGRQFSNSRSEMNVSTLELGDSALYLCASSRSAGLDTQYFGPGTRLTVL.

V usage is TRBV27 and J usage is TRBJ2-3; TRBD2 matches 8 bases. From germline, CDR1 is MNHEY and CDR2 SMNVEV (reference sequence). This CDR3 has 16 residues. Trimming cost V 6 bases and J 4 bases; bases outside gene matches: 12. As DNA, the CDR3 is TGTGCCAGCAGAACTTCAGGGGTAGCGGGGCCAGATACGCAGTATTTT. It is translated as CASRTSGVAGPDTQYF.

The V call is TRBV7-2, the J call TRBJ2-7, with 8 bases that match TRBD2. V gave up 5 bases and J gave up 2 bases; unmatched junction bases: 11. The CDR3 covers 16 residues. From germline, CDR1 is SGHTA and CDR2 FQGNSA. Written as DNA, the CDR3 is TGTGCCAGCAGCCGAGCCACCGGGAGGGGCACCTACGAGCAGTACTTC. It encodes CASSRATGRGTYEQYF. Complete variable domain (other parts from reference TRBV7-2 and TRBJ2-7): GAGVSQSPSNKVTEKGKDVELRCDPISGHTALYWYRQSLGQGLEFLIYFQGNSAPDKSGLPSDRFSAERTGGSVSTLTIQRTQQEDSAVYLCASSRATGRGTYEQYFGPGTRLTVT.

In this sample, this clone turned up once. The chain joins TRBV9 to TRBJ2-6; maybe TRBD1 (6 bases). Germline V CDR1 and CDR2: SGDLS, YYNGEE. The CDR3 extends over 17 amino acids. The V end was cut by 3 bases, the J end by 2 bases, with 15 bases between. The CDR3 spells CASSGPQGPPGANVLTF. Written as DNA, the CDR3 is TGTGCCAGCAGCGGCCCACAGGGTCCCCCTGGGGCCAACGTCCTGACTTTC.

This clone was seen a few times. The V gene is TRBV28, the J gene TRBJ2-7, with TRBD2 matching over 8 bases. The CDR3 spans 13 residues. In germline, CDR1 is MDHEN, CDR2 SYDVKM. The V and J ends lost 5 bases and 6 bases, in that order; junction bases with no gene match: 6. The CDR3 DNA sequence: TGTGCCAGCAGTCCTGGGACTAGAGGCGAGCAGTACTTC. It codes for CASSPGTRGEQYF.

CDR3 region: CASSPYRDRSEETQYF. The CDR3 DNA reads TGTGCCAGCAGCCCTTACCGGGACAGGAGTGAAGAGACCCAGTACTTC. J is TRBJ2-5 and V is TRBV7-7; TRBD1 agrees at 8 bases. The V and J ends lost 5 bases and 3 bases, in that order; junction bases with no gene match: 11. Germline loops: CDR1 SSHAT, CDR2 FNYEAQ (reference sequence). The CDR3 is 16 amino acids.

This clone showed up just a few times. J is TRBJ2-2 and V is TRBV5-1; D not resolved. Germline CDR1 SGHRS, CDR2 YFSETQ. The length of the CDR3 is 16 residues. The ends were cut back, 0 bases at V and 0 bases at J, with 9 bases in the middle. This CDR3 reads CASSLGSPANTGELFF. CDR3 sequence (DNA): TGCGCCAGCAGCTTGGGTTCCCCGGCGAACACCGGGGAGCTGTTTTTT.

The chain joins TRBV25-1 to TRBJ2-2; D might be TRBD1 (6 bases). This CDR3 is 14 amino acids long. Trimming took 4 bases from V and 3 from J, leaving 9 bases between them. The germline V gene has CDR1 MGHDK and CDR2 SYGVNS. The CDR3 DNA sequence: TGTGCCAGCAGTGTACAGGGATACACCGGGGAGCTGTTTTTT. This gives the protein CASSVQGYTGELFF.

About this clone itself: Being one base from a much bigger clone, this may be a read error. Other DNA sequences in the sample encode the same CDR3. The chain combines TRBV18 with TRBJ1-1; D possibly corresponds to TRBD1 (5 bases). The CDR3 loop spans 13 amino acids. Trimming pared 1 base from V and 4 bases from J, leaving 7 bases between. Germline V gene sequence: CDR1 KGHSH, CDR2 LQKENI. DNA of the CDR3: TGTGCCAGCTCACCACAGGGGAGCACTGAAGCTTTCTTT. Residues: CASSPQGSTEAFF.

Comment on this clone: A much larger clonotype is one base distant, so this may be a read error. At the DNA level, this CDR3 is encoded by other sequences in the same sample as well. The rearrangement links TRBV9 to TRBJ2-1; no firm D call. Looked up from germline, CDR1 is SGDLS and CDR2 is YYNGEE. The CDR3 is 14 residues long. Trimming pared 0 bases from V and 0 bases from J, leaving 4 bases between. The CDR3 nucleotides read TGTGCCAGCAGCGTAGACAGCTCCTACAATGAGCAGTTCTTC. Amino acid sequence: CASSVDSSYNEQFF. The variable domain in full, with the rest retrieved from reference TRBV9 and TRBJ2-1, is DSGVTQTPKHLITATGQRVTLRCSPRSGDLSVYWYQQSLDQGLQFLIQYYNGEERAKGNILERFSAQQFPDLHSELNLSSLELGDSALYFCASSVDSSYNEQFFGPGTRLTVL.

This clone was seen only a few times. This CDR3 reads CASSQPSGRAEVGANVLTF. The CDR3 region has the DNA TGCGCCAGCAGCCAGCCTAGCGGGAGGGCCGAGGTTGGGGCCAACGTCCTGACTTTC. The chain joins TRBV4-1 to TRBJ2-6; 12 bases are shared with TRBD2. Germline CDR1 MGHRA, CDR2 YSYEKL. CDR3 length: 19 amino acids. V shed 3 bases and J 3 bases; nucleotides not matched to a gene: 9.

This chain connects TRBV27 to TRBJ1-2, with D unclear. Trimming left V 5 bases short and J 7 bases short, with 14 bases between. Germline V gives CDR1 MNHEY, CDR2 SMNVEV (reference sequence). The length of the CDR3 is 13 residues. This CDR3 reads CASSREKTGGYTF. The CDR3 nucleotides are TGTGCCAGCAGTCGCGAGAAAACGGGTGGCTACACCTTC.

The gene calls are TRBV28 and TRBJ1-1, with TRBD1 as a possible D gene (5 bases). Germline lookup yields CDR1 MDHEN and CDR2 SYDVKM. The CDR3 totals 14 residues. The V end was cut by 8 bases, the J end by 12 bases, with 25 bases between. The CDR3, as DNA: TGTGCCAGCGGAAGAGACCTTGGGGGGAAGAAAACTTTCTTT. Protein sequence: CASGRDLGGKKTFF.

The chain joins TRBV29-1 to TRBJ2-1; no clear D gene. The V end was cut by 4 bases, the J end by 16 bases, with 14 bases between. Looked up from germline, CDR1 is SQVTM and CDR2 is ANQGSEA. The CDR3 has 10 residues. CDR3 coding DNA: TGCAGCGTTGGTGCCTCCGCCTTTTTCTTC. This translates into CSVGASAFFF.

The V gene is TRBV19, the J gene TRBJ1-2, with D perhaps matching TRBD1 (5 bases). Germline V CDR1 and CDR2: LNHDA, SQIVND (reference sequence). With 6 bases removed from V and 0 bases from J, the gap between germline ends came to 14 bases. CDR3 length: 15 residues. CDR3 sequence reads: CASRRGVETNYGYTF. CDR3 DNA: TGTGCCAGTAGGCGAGGGGTGGAAACTAACTATGGCTACACCTTC. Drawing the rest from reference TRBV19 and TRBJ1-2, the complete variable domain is DGGITQSPKYLFRKEGQNVTLSCEQNLNHDAMYWYRQDPGQGLRLIYYSQIVNDFQKGDIAEGYSVSREKKESFPLTVTSAQKNPTAFYLCASRRGVETNYGYTFGSGTRLTVV.

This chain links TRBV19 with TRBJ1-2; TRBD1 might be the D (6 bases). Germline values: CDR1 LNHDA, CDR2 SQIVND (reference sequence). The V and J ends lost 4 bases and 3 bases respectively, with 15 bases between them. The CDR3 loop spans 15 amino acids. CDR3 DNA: TGTGCCAGTAGTAGAAACGGGGGGCCGGACTATGGCTACACCTTC. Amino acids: CASSRNGGPDYGYTF. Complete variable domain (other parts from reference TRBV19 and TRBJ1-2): DGGITQSPKYLFRKEGQNVTLSCEQNLNHDAMYWYRQDPGQGLRLIYYSQIVNDFQKGDIAEGYSVSREKKESFPLTVTSAQKNPTAFYLCASSRNGGPDYGYTFGSGTRLTVV.

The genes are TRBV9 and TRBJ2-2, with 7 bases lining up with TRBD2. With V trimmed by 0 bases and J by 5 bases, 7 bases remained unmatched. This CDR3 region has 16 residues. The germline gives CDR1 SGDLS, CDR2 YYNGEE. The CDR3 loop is CASSVVQGRATGELFF. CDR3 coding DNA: TGTGCCAGCAGCGTAGTCCAAGGGAGGGCAACCGGGGAGCTGTTTTTT.

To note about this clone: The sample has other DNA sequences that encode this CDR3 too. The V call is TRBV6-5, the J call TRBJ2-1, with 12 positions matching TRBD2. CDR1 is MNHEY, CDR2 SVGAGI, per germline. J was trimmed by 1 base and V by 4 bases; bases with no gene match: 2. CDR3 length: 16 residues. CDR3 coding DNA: TGTGCCAGCAGTTCGCTAGCGGGAGGGTCCTACAATGAGCAGTTCTTC. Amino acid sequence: CASSSLAGGSYNEQFF.

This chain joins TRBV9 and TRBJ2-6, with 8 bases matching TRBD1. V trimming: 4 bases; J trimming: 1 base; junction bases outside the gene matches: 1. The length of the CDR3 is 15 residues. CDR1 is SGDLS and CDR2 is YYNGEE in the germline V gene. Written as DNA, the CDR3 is TGTGCCAGCAGCAGACAGGGGTCTGGGGCCAACGTCCTGACTTTC. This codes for CASSRQGSGANVLTF.